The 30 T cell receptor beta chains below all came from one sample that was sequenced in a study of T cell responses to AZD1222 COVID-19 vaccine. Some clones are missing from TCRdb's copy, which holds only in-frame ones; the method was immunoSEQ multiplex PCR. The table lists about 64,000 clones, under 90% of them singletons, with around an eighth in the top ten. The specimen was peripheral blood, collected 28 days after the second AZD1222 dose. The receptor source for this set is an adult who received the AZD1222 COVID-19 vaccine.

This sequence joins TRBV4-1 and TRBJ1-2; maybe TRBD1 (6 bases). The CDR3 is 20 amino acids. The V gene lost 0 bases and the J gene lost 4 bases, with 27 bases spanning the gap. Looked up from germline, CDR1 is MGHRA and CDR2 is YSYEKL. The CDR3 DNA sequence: TGCGCCAGCAGCCAAGAAACGAGGGGGGGAGGGATTCCTTCACCCTATGGCTACACCTTC. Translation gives CASSQETRGGGIPSPYGYTF.

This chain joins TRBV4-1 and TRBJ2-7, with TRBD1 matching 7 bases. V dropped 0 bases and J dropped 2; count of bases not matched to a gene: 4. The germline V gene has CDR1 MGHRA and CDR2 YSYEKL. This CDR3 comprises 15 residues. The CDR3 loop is CASSQDQGQTYEQYF. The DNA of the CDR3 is TGCGCCAGCAGCCAAGATCAGGGACAGACCTACGAGCAGTACTTC.

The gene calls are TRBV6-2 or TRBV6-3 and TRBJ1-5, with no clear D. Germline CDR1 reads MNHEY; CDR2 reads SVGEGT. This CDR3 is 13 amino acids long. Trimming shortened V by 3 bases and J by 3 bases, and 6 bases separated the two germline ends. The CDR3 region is CASSYNNNQPQHF. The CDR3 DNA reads TGTGCCAGCAGTTATAATAACAATCAGCCCCAGCATTTT.

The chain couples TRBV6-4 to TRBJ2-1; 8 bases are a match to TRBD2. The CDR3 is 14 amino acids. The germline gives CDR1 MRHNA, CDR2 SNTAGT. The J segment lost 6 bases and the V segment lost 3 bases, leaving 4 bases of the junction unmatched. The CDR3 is CASSEAGAPNEQFF. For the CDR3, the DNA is TGTGCCAGCAGTGAAGCGGGGGCCCCCAATGAGCAGTTCTTC.

The CDR3 sequence is CASSEQGTASNQPQHF. The CDR3 bases are TGTGCCAGCAGTGAACAAGGGACAGCTTCAAATCAGCCCCAGCATTTT. The chain links TRBV2 to TRBJ1-5; 7 bases line up with TRBD1. Per the germline V gene, CDR1 is SNHLY and CDR2 is FYNNEI. The V segment lost 2 bases and the J segment 4 bases; nucleotides outside the gene matches: 8. This CDR3 has 16 residues.

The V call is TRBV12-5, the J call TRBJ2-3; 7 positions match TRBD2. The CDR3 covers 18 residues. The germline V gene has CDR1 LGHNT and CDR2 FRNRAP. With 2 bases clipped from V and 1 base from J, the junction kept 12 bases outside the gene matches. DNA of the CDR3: TGTGCTAGTGGTTTGCGGACTAGAGTTTCCCCACGCACAGATACGCAGTATTTT. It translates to CASGLRTRVSPRTDTQYF.

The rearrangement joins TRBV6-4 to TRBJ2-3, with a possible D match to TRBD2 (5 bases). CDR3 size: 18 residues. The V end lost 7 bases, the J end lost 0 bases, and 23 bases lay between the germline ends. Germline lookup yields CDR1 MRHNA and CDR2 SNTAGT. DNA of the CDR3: TGTGCCAGCACTCACGAGGATAGCGAACATCTAAGCACAGATACGCAGTATTTT. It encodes CASTHEDSEHLSTDTQYF.

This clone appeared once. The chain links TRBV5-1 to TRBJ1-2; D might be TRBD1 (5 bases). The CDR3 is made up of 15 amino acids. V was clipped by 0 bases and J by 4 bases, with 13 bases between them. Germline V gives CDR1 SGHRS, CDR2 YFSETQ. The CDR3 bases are TGCGCCAGCAGCTTGGGTGAAGGGGCCCTCTATGGCTACACCTTC. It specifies CASSLGEGALYGYTF.

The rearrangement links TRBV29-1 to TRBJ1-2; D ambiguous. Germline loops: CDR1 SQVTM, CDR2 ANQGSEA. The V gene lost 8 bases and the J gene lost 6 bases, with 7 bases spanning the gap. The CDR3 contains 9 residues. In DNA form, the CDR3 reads TGCAGCACCGGGGATGGCTACACCTTC. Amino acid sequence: CSTGDGYTF.

The CDR3 loop reads CASSRQGYEQFF. The CDR3 coding sequence is TGTGCCAGCAGTCGACAGGGCTATGAGCAGTTCTTC. This chain connects TRBV3-1 (or the pseudogene TRBV3-2) to TRBJ2-1, with 7 bases identical to TRBD1. CDR3 size: 12 residues. Germline CDR1 reads LGHDT; CDR2 reads YNNKEL (reference sequence). Germline trimming cut 6 bases from V and 8 bases from J; bases unmatched to any gene: 4.

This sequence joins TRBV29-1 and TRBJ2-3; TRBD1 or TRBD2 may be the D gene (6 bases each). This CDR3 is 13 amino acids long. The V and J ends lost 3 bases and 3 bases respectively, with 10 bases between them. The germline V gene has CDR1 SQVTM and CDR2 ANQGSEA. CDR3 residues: CSVDGGATDTQYF. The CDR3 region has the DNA TGCAGCGTTGACGGGGGCGCGACAGATACGCAGTATTTT.

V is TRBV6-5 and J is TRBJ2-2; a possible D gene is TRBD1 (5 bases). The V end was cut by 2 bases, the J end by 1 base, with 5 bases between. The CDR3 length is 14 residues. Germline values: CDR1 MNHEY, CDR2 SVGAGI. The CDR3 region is CASSYDRNTGELFF. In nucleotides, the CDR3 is TGTGCCAGCAGTTACGACAGGAACACCGGGGAGCTGTTTTTT.

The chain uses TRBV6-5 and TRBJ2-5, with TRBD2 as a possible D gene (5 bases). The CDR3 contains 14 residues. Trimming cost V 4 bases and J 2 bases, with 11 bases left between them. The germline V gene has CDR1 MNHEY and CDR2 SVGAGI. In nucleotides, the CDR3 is TGTGCCAGCAGTTTTAATCGGGGTCAAGAGACCCAGTACTTC. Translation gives CASSFNRGQETQYF.

DNA of the CDR3: TGTGCCAGCAGCGTGGGACAGGGGAACTATGGCTACACCTTC. Residues: CASSVGQGNYGYTF. The chain couples TRBV9 to TRBJ1-2; TRBD1 aligns across 10 bases. The CDR3 consists of 14 residues. CDR1 is SGDLS, CDR2 YYNGEE, per germline. The V segment lost 2 bases and the J segment 2 bases; nucleotides outside the gene matches: 0. The full variable domain, its missing parts supplied by reference TRBV9 and TRBJ1-2, is DSGVTQTPKHLITATGQRVTLRCSPRSGDLSVYWYQQSLDQGLQFLIQYYNGEERAKGNILERFSAQQFPDLHSELNLSSLELGDSALYFCASSVGQGNYGYTFGSGTRLTVV.

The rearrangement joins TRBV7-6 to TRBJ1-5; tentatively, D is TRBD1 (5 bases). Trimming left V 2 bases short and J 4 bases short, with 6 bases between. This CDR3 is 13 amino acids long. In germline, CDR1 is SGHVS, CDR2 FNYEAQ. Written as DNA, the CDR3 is TGTGCCAGCAGCTTAAGGGGAAATCAGCCCCAGCATTTT. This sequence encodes CASSLRGNQPQHF. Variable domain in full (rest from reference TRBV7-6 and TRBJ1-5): GAGVSQSPRYKVTKRGQDVALRCDPISGHVSLYWYRQALGQGPEFLTYFNYEAQQDKSGLPNDRFSAERPEGSISTLTIQRTEQRDSAMYRCASSLRGNQPQHFGDGTRLSIL.

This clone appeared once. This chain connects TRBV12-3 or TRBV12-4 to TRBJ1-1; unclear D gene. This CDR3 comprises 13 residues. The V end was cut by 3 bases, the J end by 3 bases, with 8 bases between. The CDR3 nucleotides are TGTGCCAGCAGTTTTGGCGCGGACACTGAAGCTTTCTTT. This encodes CASSFGADTEAFF.

CDR3 nucleotide sequence: TGTGCCAGCAGCTTAGTAGTTGAGGGCACTGAAGCTTTCTTT. Residues: CASSLVVEGTEAFF. This chain uses TRBV7-9 with TRBJ1-1; D is undetermined. Trimming pared 1 base from V and 4 bases from J, leaving 10 bases between. Per germline, CDR1 SEHNR and CDR2 FQNEAQ (reference sequence). The CDR3 has 14 residues.

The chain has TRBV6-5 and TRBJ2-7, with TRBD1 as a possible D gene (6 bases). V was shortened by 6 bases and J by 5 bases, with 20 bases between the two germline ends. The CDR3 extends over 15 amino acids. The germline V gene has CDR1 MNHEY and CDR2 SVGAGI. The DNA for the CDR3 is TGTGCCAGCAGACGCCGGGACATCCTTCCCGACGAGCAGTACTTC. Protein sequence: CASRRRDILPDEQYF.

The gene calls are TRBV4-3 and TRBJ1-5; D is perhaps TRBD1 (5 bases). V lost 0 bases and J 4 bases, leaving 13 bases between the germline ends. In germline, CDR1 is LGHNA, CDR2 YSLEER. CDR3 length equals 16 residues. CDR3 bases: TGCGCCAGCAGCCAAGAGTGTAGGGACCCGAATCAGCCCCAGCATTTT. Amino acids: CASSQECRDPNQPQHF.

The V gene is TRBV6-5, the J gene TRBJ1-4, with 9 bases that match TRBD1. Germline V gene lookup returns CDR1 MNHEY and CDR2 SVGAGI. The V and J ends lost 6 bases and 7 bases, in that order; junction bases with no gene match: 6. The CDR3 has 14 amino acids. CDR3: CASSTTGGREKLFF. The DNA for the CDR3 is TGTGCCAGCAGCACGACAGGGGGGCGTGAAAAACTGTTTTTT.

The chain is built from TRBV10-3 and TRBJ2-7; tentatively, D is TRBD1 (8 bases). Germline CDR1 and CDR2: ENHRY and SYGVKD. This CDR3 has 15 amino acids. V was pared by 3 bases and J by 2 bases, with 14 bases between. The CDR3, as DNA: TGTGCCATCAGTGATCGGGGGGACAGGACCTACGAGCAGTACTTC. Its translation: CAISDRGDRTYEQYF.

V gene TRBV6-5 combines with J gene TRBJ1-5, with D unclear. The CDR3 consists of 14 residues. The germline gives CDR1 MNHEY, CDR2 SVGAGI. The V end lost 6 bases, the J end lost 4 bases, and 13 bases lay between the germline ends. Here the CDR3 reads CASSPTVPNQPQHF. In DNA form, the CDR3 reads TGTGCCAGCAGCCCGACGGTGCCGAATCAGCCCCAGCATTTT.

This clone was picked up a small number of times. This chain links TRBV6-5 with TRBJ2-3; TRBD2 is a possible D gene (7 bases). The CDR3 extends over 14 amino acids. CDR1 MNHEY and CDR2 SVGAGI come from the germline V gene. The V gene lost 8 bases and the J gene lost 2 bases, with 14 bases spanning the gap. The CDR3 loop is CASGRGMLTDTQYF. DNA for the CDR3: TGTGCCAGCGGGAGGGGGATGCTCACAGATACGCAGTATTTT.

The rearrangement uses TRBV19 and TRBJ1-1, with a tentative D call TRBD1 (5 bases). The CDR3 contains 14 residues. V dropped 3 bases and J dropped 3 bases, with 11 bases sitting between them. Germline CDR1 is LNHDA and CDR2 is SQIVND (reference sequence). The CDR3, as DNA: TGTGCCAGTAGTATCCGCCGGGGGGACACTGAAGCTTTCTTT. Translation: CASSIRRGDTEAFF.

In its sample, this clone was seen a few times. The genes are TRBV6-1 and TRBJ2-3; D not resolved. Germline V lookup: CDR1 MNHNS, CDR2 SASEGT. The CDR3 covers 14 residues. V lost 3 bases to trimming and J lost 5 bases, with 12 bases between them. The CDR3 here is CASSETAFGDTQYF. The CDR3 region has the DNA TGTGCCAGCAGTGAGACCGCATTCGGAGATACGCAGTATTTT.

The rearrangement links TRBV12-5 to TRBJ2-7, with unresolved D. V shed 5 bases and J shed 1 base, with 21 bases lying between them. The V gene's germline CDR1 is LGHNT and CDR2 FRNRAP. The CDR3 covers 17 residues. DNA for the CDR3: TGTGCTAGTGGTGGGATAACCGGTGATGTGACGTCCTACGAGCAGTACTTC. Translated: CASGGITGDVTSYEQYF.

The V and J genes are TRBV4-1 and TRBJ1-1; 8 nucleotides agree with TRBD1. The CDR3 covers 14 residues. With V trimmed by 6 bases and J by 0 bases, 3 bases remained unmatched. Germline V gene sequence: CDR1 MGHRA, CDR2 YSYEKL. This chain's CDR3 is CASSSTGVNTEAFF. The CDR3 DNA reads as TGCGCCAGCAGTTCGACAGGGGTGAACACTGAAGCTTTCTTT.

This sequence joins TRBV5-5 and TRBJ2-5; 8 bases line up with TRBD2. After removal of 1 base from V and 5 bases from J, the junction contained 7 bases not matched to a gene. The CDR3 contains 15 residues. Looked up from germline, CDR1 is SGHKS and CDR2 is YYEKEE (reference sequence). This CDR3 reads CASSLYGGLAETQYF. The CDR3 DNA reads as TGTGCCAGCAGCTTGTATGGTGGACTAGCTGAGACCCAGTACTTC.

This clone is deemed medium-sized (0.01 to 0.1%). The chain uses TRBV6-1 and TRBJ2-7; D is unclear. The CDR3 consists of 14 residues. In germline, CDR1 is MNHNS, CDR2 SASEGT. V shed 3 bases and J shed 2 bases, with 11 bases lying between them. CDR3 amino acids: CASSDSLEAYEQYF. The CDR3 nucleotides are TGTGCCAGCAGTGATTCTCTGGAAGCCTACGAGCAGTACTTC.

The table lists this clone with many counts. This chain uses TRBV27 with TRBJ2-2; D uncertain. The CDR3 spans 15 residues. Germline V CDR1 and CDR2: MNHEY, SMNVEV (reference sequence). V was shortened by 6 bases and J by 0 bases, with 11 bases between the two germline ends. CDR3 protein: CASRSRYTNTGELFF. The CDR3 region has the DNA TGTGCCAGCAGATCGAGGTATACGAACACCGGGGAGCTGTTTTTT.